The 32 T cell receptor beta chains listed next were all sequenced from one sample in a study of T cell responses to AZD1222 COVID-19 vaccine. Here immunoSEQ multiplex PCR was the method, and the copy in TCRdb shows in-frame clones only, minus some. Among 140,000 to 150,000 clones listed, roughly 89% were seen once. This specimen consisted of peripheral blood, obtained on day 0 of AZD1222 vaccination. Every receptor here comes from an adult in good health.

The J gene is TRBJ2-1, the V gene TRBV5-1; 10 bases agree with TRBD2. J gave up 3 bases and V 4 bases, and 7 bases lay outside the gene matches. This CDR3 has 16 residues. Looked up from germline, CDR1 is SGHRS and CDR2 is YFSETQ. The CDR3 region has the DNA TGCGCCAGCAGCACCGGGACTAGCGCGGACTACAATGAGCAGTTCTTC. The encoded protein is CASSTGTSADYNEQFF.

In nucleotides, the CDR3 is TGTGCCAGCAGTCGTCGGGATCATGAAAAACTGTTTTTT. Its protein is CASSRRDHEKLFF. The chain uses TRBV27 and TRBJ1-4; D not resolved. Trimming removed 5 bases from V and 6 bases from J, with 10 bases in between. This CDR3 has 13 residues. From germline, CDR1 is MNHEY and CDR2 SMNVEV (reference sequence).

V is TRBV7-3 and J is TRBJ2-3, with D maybe TRBD2 (5 bases). The germline V and J ends were trimmed by 3 bases and 2 bases, with 9 bases remaining between them. The CDR3 contains 14 residues. The germline gives CDR1 SGHTA, CDR2 FQGTGA. The chain's CDR3 is CASSFRLHTDTQYF. The CDR3 coding sequence is TGTGCCAGCAGCTTCCGACTACACACAGATACGCAGTATTTT.

The chain is built from TRBV9 and TRBJ1-2; D is perhaps TRBD1 (6 bases). V lost 4 bases and J lost 6, with 19 bases in between. CDR3 length: 15 amino acids. CDR1 and CDR2 from the germline V gene are SGDLS and YYNGEE. CDR3 protein: CASSPPGTQPDGYTF. The CDR3 DNA follows: TGTGCCAGCAGCCCTCCGGGGACACAGCCAGATGGCTACACCTTC.

The chain is built from TRBV6-5 and TRBJ1-1; D is undetermined. This CDR3 comprises 11 residues. V was clipped by 5 bases and J by 10 bases, with 11 bases between them. The germline V gene has CDR1 MNHEY and CDR2 SVGAGI. The CDR3 coding sequence is TGTGCCAGCAGTACCCATCTGGCAGCTTTCTTT. Translation gives CASSTHLAAFF.

The V and J genes are TRBV5-1 and TRBJ2-5; D unresolved. V was clipped by 4 bases and J by 2 bases, with 15 bases between them. The CDR3 is 15 amino acids. Germline V gene data show CDR1 as SGHRS and CDR2 as YFSETQ. CDR3 protein: CASSPSLAGQETQYF. For the CDR3, the DNA is TGCGCCAGCAGCCCTTCTTTGGCTGGGCAAGAGACCCAGTACTTC.

The chain has TRBV12-2 and TRBJ2-2; the table's D call of TRBD2 was not tested on the DNA. TRBV12-2 is a pseudogene segment. The CDR3 totals 15 residues. CDR3 region: CASRLVGQSLRDLFF. The DNA of the CDR3 is TGTGCAAGTCGCTTAGTGGGCCAAAGCTTGCGGGATCTGTTTTTT.

This clone was detected once. The chain is built from TRBV9 and TRBJ2-7; D is perhaps TRBD1 (6 bases). Trimming pared 4 bases from V and 2 bases from J, leaving 10 bases between. Per the germline V gene, CDR1 is SGDLS and CDR2 is YYNGEE. This CDR3 has 13 residues. The DNA of the CDR3 is TGTGCCAGCAGCCCTCAGGGGACCTACGAGCAGTACTTC. Translating it yields CASSPQGTYEQYF.

V gene TRBV19 combines with J gene TRBJ1-5; D uncertain. The CDR3 covers 14 residues. With 5 bases removed from V and 1 base from J, the gap between germline ends came to 9 bases. The V gene's germline CDR1 is LNHDA and CDR2 SQIVND (reference sequence). DNA for the CDR3: TGTGCCAGTAGTCTCTACGTGAGCAATCAGCCCCAGCATTTT. Its translation is CASSLYVSNQPQHF.

V usage is TRBV5-1 and J usage is TRBJ1-4, with a weak D call TRBD1 (5 bases). CDR3 length: 14 residues. Germline V lookup: CDR1 SGHRS, CDR2 YFSETQ. V was trimmed by 0 bases and J by 12 bases, leaving 15 bases between them. The CDR3 spells CASSLDGTSRELFF. The CDR3 region has the DNA TGCGCCAGCAGCTTGGACGGGACTAGTAGGGAACTGTTTTTT.

The V gene is TRBV28, the J gene TRBJ1-2; D unresolved. The CDR3 contains 14 residues. V lost 3 bases and J 5 bases, leaving 13 bases between the germline ends. Germline CDR1 is MDHEN and CDR2 is SYDVKM. CDR3 sequence: CASSFTGSTYGYTF. CDR3 bases: TGTGCCAGCAGTTTCACGGGATCGACTTATGGCTACACCTTC.

The chain carries TRBV6-5 and TRBJ1-2; 7 bases are shared with TRBD1. Germline lookup yields CDR1 MNHEY and CDR2 SVGAGI. The CDR3 is made up of 15 amino acids. V dropped 3 bases and J dropped 3; count of bases not matched to a gene: 7. The CDR3 DNA is TGTGCCAGCAGTTATCAGTCCGGGACAGACTATGGCTACACCTTC. This translates into CASSYQSGTDYGYTF.

The chain joins TRBV30 to TRBJ1-1; D is unclear. This CDR3 spans 13 amino acids. Trimming left V 6 bases short and J 0 bases short, with 11 bases between. Germline V gives CDR1 GTSNPN, CDR2 SVGIG (reference sequence). Written as DNA, the CDR3 is TGTGCCTGCTCTACCTGGGTGAACACTGAAGCTTTCTTT. Translated, it gives CACSTWVNTEAFF.

J is TRBJ1-3 and V is TRBV5-1; 11 bases agree with TRBD1. The germline V gene has CDR1 SGHRS and CDR2 YFSETQ. V was clipped by 5 bases and J by 3 bases; unmatched bases: 13. The CDR3 totals 18 residues. The DNA for the CDR3 is TGCGCCAGCAGGCGGACCCCGGGACAGGGGGTGAATGGAAACACCATATATTTT. This gives the protein CASRRTPGQGVNGNTIYF.

This clone has a handful of counts. This rearrangement joins TRBV7-2 to TRBJ1-3; TRBD1 matches at 7 bases. The CDR3 extends over 14 amino acids. V dropped 5 bases and J dropped 8; count of bases not matched to a gene: 9. CDR1 SGHTA and CDR2 FQGNSA come from the germline V gene. The CDR3 DNA reads as TGTGCCAGCAGCCATCGGACAGGCGGAGACACCATATATTTT. This sequence encodes CASSHRTGGDTIYF.

This clone is a singleton in its sample. The chain has TRBV7-9 and TRBJ1-3; 7 bases agree with TRBD1. The CDR3 extends over 16 amino acids. Germline V gene sequence: CDR1 SEHNR, CDR2 FQNEAQ (reference sequence). V lost 5 bases and J lost 3; bases outside the gene matches: 10. CDR3 sequence reads: CASSPPLDRSGNTIYF. DNA for the CDR3: TGTGCCAGCAGCCCCCCACTGGACAGGAGTGGAAACACCATATATTTT.

In the case of this clone: In the same sample, other DNA sequences code for this CDR3. V is TRBV25-1 and J is TRBJ2-6; 7 nucleotides agree with TRBD2. After removal of 3 bases from V and 0 bases from J, the junction contained 2 bases not matched to a gene. The germline V gene has CDR1 MGHDK and CDR2 SYGVNS. The CDR3 loop spans 16 amino acids. CDR3 in amino acids: CASSEGGSSGANVLTF. CDR3 sequence (DNA): TGTGCCAGCAGTGAGGGCGGGAGCTCTGGGGCCAACGTCCTGACTTTC. Supplemented by reference TRBV25-1 and TRBJ2-6, the full variable domain reads EADIYQTPRYLVIGTGKKITLECSQTMGHDKMYWYQQDPGMELHLIHYSYGVNSTEKGDLSSESTVSRIRTEHFPLTLESARPSHTSQYLCASSEGGSSGANVLTFGAGSRLTVL.

This chain connects TRBV27 to TRBJ1-5, with D perhaps matching TRBD1 (6 bases). Between the trimmed V and J ends, which lost 6 bases and 2 bases, there was a span of 14 bases. This CDR3 has 15 residues. Per the germline V gene, CDR1 is MNHEY and CDR2 is SMNVEV (reference sequence). CDR3 residues: CASSPRGFGNQPQHF. As DNA, the CDR3 is TGTGCCAGCAGCCCCAGGGGCTTCGGCAATCAGCCCCAGCATTTT.

The rearrangement joins TRBV3-1 (or the pseudogene TRBV3-2) to TRBJ2-1, with D possibly matching TRBD2 (5 bases). Germline lookup yields CDR1 LGHDT and CDR2 YNNKEL (reference sequence). The CDR3 contains 18 residues. V shed 4 bases and J shed 2 bases, with 21 bases lying between them. CDR3 in DNA: TGTGCCAGCAGCCCCGGTGGAATATCAGCGGAGACCTACAATGAGCAGTTCTTC. The encoded protein is CASSPGGISAETYNEQFF.

This clone appeared once. V gene TRBV2 combines with J gene TRBJ1-2; TRBD1 matches 12 bases. CDR3 length: 17 amino acids. The ends lost 4 bases at V and 8 bases at J; junction bases unmatched: 14. The germline CDR1 and CDR2 sequences are SNHLY and FYNNEI. Here the CDR3 DNA reads TGTGCCAGCAGTGCCCTCCGGGACAGGGGGCATCTAGGCGGCTACACCTTC. Translated, it gives CASSALRDRGHLGGYTF.

This chain joins TRBV20-1 and TRBJ2-3, with D unresolved. Germline CDR1 reads DFQATT; CDR2 reads SNEGSKA (reference sequence). The V and J ends lost 3 bases and 0 bases respectively, with 4 bases between them. CDR3 length: 12 amino acids. CDR3 DNA: TGCAGTGCTAGTCCTAGCACAGATACGCAGTATTTT. Amino acid sequence: CSASPSTDTQYF.

This clone was seen more than once but under ten times. V is TRBV27 and J is TRBJ2-3; possible D gene TRBD1, 5 bases. Trimming took off 2 bases at V and 2 bases at J, with 8 bases between the two ends. The length of the CDR3 is 14 residues. Germline V gene lookup returns CDR1 MNHEY and CDR2 SMNVEV (reference sequence). For the CDR3, the DNA is TGTGCCAGCAGTTTAGACAGATCCACAGATACGCAGTATTTT. Translating gives CASSLDRSTDTQYF.

The rearrangement joins TRBV5-1 to TRBJ2-1, with 9 positions matching TRBD2. The germline CDR1 and CDR2 sequences are SGHRS and YFSETQ. After removal of 0 bases from V and 3 bases from J, the junction contained 10 bases not matched to a gene. This CDR3 has 18 residues. The CDR3 protein is CASSLAISGRLGYNEQFF. The CDR3 DNA reads TGCGCCAGCAGCTTGGCCATAAGCGGGAGGTTGGGCTACAATGAGCAGTTCTTC.

A single count supports this clone. CDR3 DNA: TGTGCCAGCTCACCAGAACAGGAAGTCACAGATACGCAGTATTTT. It encodes CASSPEQEVTDTQYF. This chain links TRBV18 with TRBJ2-3, with D possibly being TRBD1 (5 bases). Per germline, CDR1 KGHSH and CDR2 LQKENI. The germline V and J ends were trimmed by 2 bases and 2 bases, with 11 bases remaining between them. The length of the CDR3 is 15 residues.

The J gene is TRBJ1-5, the V gene TRBV19, with D possibly TRBD1 on 5 matching bases. This CDR3 spans 16 amino acids. Germline CDR1 reads LNHDA; CDR2 reads SQIVND (reference sequence). The V gene lost 2 bases and the J gene lost 3 bases, with 14 bases spanning the gap. CDR3 nucleotides: TGTGCCAGTAGTATATACGGGGGACCCCACAATCAGCCCCAGCATTTT. Amino acid sequence: CASSIYGGPHNQPQHF.

The gene calls are TRBV2 and TRBJ2-1, with D possibly matching TRBD1 (5 bases). This CDR3 is 13 amino acids long. Germline V gene lookup returns CDR1 SNHLY and CDR2 FYNNEI. Trimming removed 7 bases from V and 7 bases from J, with 14 bases in between. CDR3 nucleotide sequence: TGTGCCAGCAAGTTACGGACAATAAATGAGCAGTTCTTC. Encoded protein: CASKLRTINEQFF.

The CDR3 spells CASSPLTGNMNTEAFF. CDR3 DNA: TGTGCCAGCTCACCACTAACAGGCAACATGAACACTGAAGCTTTCTTT. This rearrangement joins TRBV18 to TRBJ1-1, with a tentative D call TRBD1 (5 bases). The CDR3 runs 16 residues. The germline V gene has CDR1 KGHSH and CDR2 LQKENI. The V end was cut by 1 base, the J end by 0 bases, with 12 bases between.

The chain carries TRBV15 and TRBJ2-3; no clear D. Trimming stripped 0 bases from V and 0 bases from J, with 4 bases between. This CDR3 region has 14 residues. Per germline, CDR1 LNHNV and CDR2 YYDKDF (reference sequence). CDR3: CATSRDPSTDTQYF. The CDR3 bases are TGTGCCACCAGCAGAGATCCCAGCACAGATACGCAGTATTTT.

The chain carries TRBV15 and TRBJ2-1; a weak D match, TRBD1 (6 bases). Germline-derived CDR1 and CDR2 are LNHNV and YYDKDF (reference sequence). The CDR3 sequence is 13 residues long. Trimming shortened V by 2 bases and J by 7 bases, and 9 bases separated the two germline ends. CDR3 protein: CATSRSQGNEQFF. The DNA for the CDR3 is TGTGCCACCAGCAGATCTCAGGGGAATGAGCAGTTCTTC.

This sequence joins TRBV28 and TRBJ1-1, with 7 bases that match TRBD1. The ends lost 5 bases at V and 0 bases at J; junction bases unmatched: 15. Germline CDR1 and CDR2: MDHEN and SYDVKM. This CDR3 has 18 amino acids. CDR3 DNA sequence: TGTGCCAGCAGTCTCCCCTTAATGAGACAGGGCGTGAACACTGAAGCTTTCTTT. The encoded protein is CASSLPLMRQGVNTEAFF. The full variable domain, its missing parts supplied by reference TRBV28 and TRBJ1-1, is DVKVTQSSRYLVKRTGEKVFLECVQDMDHENMFWYRQDPGLGLRLIYFSYDVKMKEKGDIPEGYSVSREKKERFSLILESASTNQTSMYLCASSLPLMRQGVNTEAFFGQGTRLTVV.

A few counts support this clone. The CDR3 region has the DNA TGTGCCAGCAGCCCCGTAGGAGGAAAGAACACTGAAGCTTTCTTT. Translating gives CASSPVGGKNTEAFF. The chain recombines TRBV7-9 with TRBJ1-1; D gene unclear. From germline, CDR1 is SEHNR and CDR2 FQNEAQ (reference sequence). This CDR3 spans 15 amino acids. Trimming shortened V by 5 bases and J by 1 base, and 14 bases separated the two germline ends.

This chain uses TRBV25-1 with TRBJ2-1, with 13 bases that match TRBD2. Germline CDR1 is MGHDK and CDR2 is SYGVNS. CDR3 length: 18 amino acids. Unmatched junction bases numbered 13, after V lost 5 bases and J lost 6 bases. For the CDR3, the DNA is TGTGCCAGCAGTACCCGACTAGCGGGAGGTTTGATGTCCAATGAGCAGTTCTTC. Protein sequence: CASSTRLAGGLMSNEQFF.